The 31 T cell receptor beta chains presented below share a single source sample, sequenced in a study of blood T cell repertoires in COVID-19. Using immunoSEQ multiplex PCR, the repertoire was profiled, and TCRdb retains in-frame clones only, with some absent. The table has about 170,000 clones, 82% seen once. The sequencing sample was made of peripheral blood. The receptor set was obtained from a woman at least 80 years old with active or convalescent COVID-19.

This chain connects TRBV4-2 to TRBJ1-4; TRBD1 agrees at 7 bases. The V and J ends lost 2 bases and 7 bases, in that order; junction bases with no gene match: 16. Germline V gene data show CDR1 as LGHNA and CDR2 as YNFKEQ. The CDR3 length is 18 residues. The CDR3 spells CASSQTPGQSTLIEKLFF. DNA for the CDR3: TGTGCCAGCAGCCAAACCCCGGGACAGTCCACGCTGATTGAAAAACTGTTTTTT.

This chain uses TRBV6-5 with TRBJ1-1; D is undetermined. The CDR3 totals 11 residues. CDR1 and CDR2 from the germline V gene are MNHEY and SVGAGI. V was shortened by 5 bases and J by 11 bases, with 12 bases between the two germline ends. The CDR3 here is CASSMDGRAFF. CDR3 sequence (DNA): TGTGCCAGCAGTATGGATGGGAGGGCTTTCTTT.

The chain couples TRBV4-2 to TRBJ2-7, with a possible D match to TRBD2 (6 bases). This CDR3 region has 16 residues. V lost 1 base to trimming and J lost 5 bases, with 18 bases between them. Germline V gene lookup returns CDR1 LGHNA and CDR2 YNFKEQ. The CDR3 is CASSQGLMQAGDEQYF. CDR3 DNA sequence: TGTGCCAGCAGCCAAGGATTGATGCAAGCGGGTGACGAGCAGTACTTC.

This clone occurred a few times. V and J are TRBV7-8 and TRBJ2-7, with TRBD2 matching 11 bases. Germline V gene data show CDR1 as SGHVS and CDR2 as FQNEAQ. This CDR3 is built from 18 residues. V shed 5 bases, J shed 4 bases, and the junction held 16 bases outside the gene matches. CDR3 in amino acids: CASSHSGTSGSFGYEQYF. The DNA for the CDR3 is TGTGCCAGCAGCCATTCCGGGACTAGCGGCTCTTTTGGGTACGAGCAGTACTTC. The whole variable domain, filled in from reference TRBV7-8 and TRBJ2-7, reads GAGVSQSPRYKVAKRGQDVALRCDPISGHVSLFWYQQALGQGPEFLTYFQNEAQLDKSGLPSDRFFAERPEGSVSTLKIQRTQQEDSAVYLCASSHSGTSGSFGYEQYFGPGTRLTVT.

The CDR3 bases are TGCGCCAGCAGCGTGGACAGGGGAAACACCATATATTTT. Amino acid sequence: CASSVDRGNTIYF. V usage is TRBV5-1 and J usage is TRBJ1-3, with TRBD1 matching over 7 bases. The CDR3 extends over 13 amino acids. Looked up from germline, CDR1 is SGHRS and CDR2 is YFSETQ. Trimming took 4 bases from V and 4 from J; bases not matched to a gene: 2. Combining the CDR3 with reference TRBV5-1 and TRBJ1-3 gives the whole variable domain KAGVTQTPRYLIKTRGQQVTLSCSPISGHRSVSWYQQTPGQGLQFLFEYFSETQRNKGNFPGRFSGRQFSNSRSEMNVSTLELGDSALYLCASSVDRGNTIYFGEGSWLTVV.

The chain uses TRBV7-2 and TRBJ1-3; TRBD1 might be the D (6 bases). The CDR3 covers 16 residues. The germline V gene has CDR1 SGHTA and CDR2 FQGNSA. Trimming took off 3 bases at V and 0 bases at J, with 12 bases between the two ends. CDR3 nucleotide sequence: TGTGCCAGCAGCTTCCGACAGGTCAACTCTGGAAACACCATATATTTT. It specifies CASSFRQVNSGNTIYF.

This CDR3 is CASRFGRADTQYF. The CDR3 bases are TGTGCCAGCAGATTCGGGCGGGCAGATACGCAGTATTTT. The rearrangement links TRBV2 to TRBJ2-3; weak D call: TRBD2 (5 bases). Looked up from germline, CDR1 is SNHLY and CDR2 is FYNNEI. The CDR3 loop spans 13 amino acids. V gave up 6 bases and J gave up 4 bases, with 11 bases separating them.

The chain combines TRBV7-2 with TRBJ1-1; D call uncertain. V dropped 3 bases and J dropped 7 bases, with 12 bases sitting between them. There are 13 residues in the CDR3. Germline lookup yields CDR1 SGHTA and CDR2 FQGNSA. The chain's CDR3 is CASSFHLGSEAFF. CDR3 nucleotides: TGTGCCAGCAGCTTTCACCTCGGGAGTGAAGCTTTCTTT.

The V gene is TRBV28, the J gene TRBJ1-5; D possibly corresponds to TRBD1 (6 bases). The V end lost 5 bases, the J end lost 7 bases, and 21 bases lay between the germline ends. Germline V gene sequence: CDR1 MDHEN, CDR2 SYDVKM. This CDR3 comprises 16 residues. In DNA form, the CDR3 reads TGTGCCAGCAGTCCCGGGGGGGGCCACTCCGGGCAGCCCCAGCATTTT. Amino acids: CASSPGGGHSGQPQHF.

The CDR3 coding sequence is TGTGCCAGCAGTTACTCGGGGTACGGGGGCACTGAAGCTTTCTTT. It is translated as CASSYSGYGGTEAFF. The chain joins TRBV6-5 to TRBJ1-1; a possible D gene is TRBD1 (5 bases). Germline CDR1 reads MNHEY; CDR2 reads SVGAGI. The V gene lost 0 bases and the J gene lost 4 bases, with 12 bases spanning the gap. The CDR3 has 15 amino acids.

This CDR3 is CASSLGVGQEDYGYTF. The CDR3 DNA sequence: TGTGCCAGCAGCTTAGGAGTGGGACAGGAGGACTATGGCTACACCTTC. The gene calls are TRBV7-9 and TRBJ1-2; 8 bases match TRBD1. V was pared by 1 base and J by 3 bases, with 7 bases of the junction left unmatched. The length of the CDR3 is 16 residues. Germline loops: CDR1 SEHNR, CDR2 FQNEAQ (reference sequence).

The chain recombines TRBV7-6 with TRBJ1-2; D possibly corresponds to TRBD1 (5 bases). Germline-derived CDR1 and CDR2 are SGHVS and FNYEAQ. This CDR3 contains 15 residues. Trimming cost V 5 bases and J 7 bases, with 20 bases left between them. The CDR3 sequence is CASSRGTAYDGGYTF. The CDR3 region has the DNA TGTGCCAGCAGCCGGGGGACGGCTTATGACGGTGGCTACACCTTC.

The chain couples TRBV10-3 to TRBJ1-2, with a weak D call TRBD1 (6 bases). The V and J ends lost 5 bases and 8 bases respectively, with 18 bases between them. The germline gives CDR1 ENHRY, CDR2 SYGVKD. This CDR3 is 14 amino acids long. CDR3: CAISPRGETGGYTF. The CDR3 region has the DNA TGTGCCATCAGTCCCAGGGGAGAGACTGGGGGCTACACCTTC.

In its sample, this clone was seen a few times. J is TRBJ1-3 and V is TRBV9; no clear D. Germline assignment: CDR1 SGDLS and CDR2 YYNGEE. There are 13 residues in the CDR3. V was clipped by 3 bases and J by 2 bases, with 6 bases between them. The CDR3 DNA reads TGTGCCAGCAGCGGAGGAACTGGAAACACCATATATTTT. Translation gives CASSGGTGNTIYF.

This clone occurred a few times. CDR3 region: CASARGVKQPQHF. For the CDR3, the DNA is TGTGCCAGCGCACGGGGGGTTAAACAGCCCCAGCATTTT. This sequence joins TRBV6-5 and TRBJ1-5; D might be TRBD1 (5 bases). Trimming took 8 bases from V and 7 from J, leaving 15 bases between them. CDR1 and CDR2 from the germline V gene are MNHEY and SVGAGI. The CDR3 length is 13 residues.

This chain links TRBV5-4 with TRBJ1-6, with a possible D match to TRBD1 (6 bases). In germline, CDR1 is SGHNT, CDR2 YYREEE (reference sequence). V was cut by 5 bases and J by 6 bases, with 12 bases left in between. This CDR3 has 14 residues. The CDR3 here is CASRVGGPNSPLHF. The CDR3, as DNA: TGTGCCAGCAGGGTGGGGGGGCCTAATTCACCCCTCCACTTT.

This clone was seen a handful of times. Other DNA sequences within the sample encode an identical CDR3. The V and J genes are TRBV19 and TRBJ1-1; maybe TRBD1 (6 bases). V was trimmed by 4 bases and J by 1 base, leaving 7 bases between them. The germline V gene has CDR1 LNHDA and CDR2 SQIVND (reference sequence). The CDR3 length is 13 residues. CDR3 in amino acids: CASSRQENTEAFF. The CDR3 bases are TGTGCCAGTAGTAGACAGGAGAACACTGAAGCTTTCTTT.

The rearrangement links TRBV7-2 to TRBJ1-6; possibly TRBD1 for D (5 bases). CDR3 length equals 13 residues. Per the germline V gene, CDR1 is SGHTA and CDR2 is FQGNSA. The germline V and J ends were trimmed by 7 bases and 8 bases, with 12 bases remaining between them. The CDR3 DNA follows: TGTGCCAGCACCTACTTAGGGGATTCACCCCTCCACTTT. Translated, it gives CASTYLGDSPLHF.

The chain couples TRBV6-5 to TRBJ1-6; TRBD1 aligns across 7 bases. Germline V gene sequence: CDR1 MNHEY, CDR2 SVGAGI. The trim removed 7 bases at V and 8 bases at J, leaving 2 bases unmatched. The CDR3 extends over 12 amino acids. CDR3 protein: CASNQGDSPLHF. CDR3 DNA: TGTGCCAGCAATCAGGGGGATTCACCCCTCCACTTT.

Remarks on this clone: A much larger clonotype is one base distant, so this may be a read error. The rearrangement links TRBV6-4 to TRBJ1-2, with D possibly TRBD1 on 5 matching bases. This CDR3 spans 13 amino acids. Trimming left V 6 bases short and J 0 bases short, with 8 bases between. Germline V gene data show CDR1 as MRHNA and CDR2 as SNTAGT. The CDR3 is CASSRQPNYGYTF. In DNA form, the CDR3 reads TGTGCCAGCAGCCGACAGCCTAACTATGGCTACACCTTC.

CDR3 protein: CASSARQANTEAFF. CDR3 DNA: TGTGCCAGCAGTGCCAGACAGGCGAACACTGAAGCTTTCTTT. The gene calls are TRBV27 and TRBJ1-1, with D perhaps matching TRBD1 (6 bases). CDR3 length: 14 residues. Germline values: CDR1 MNHEY, CDR2 SMNVEV (reference sequence). The V end lost 5 bases, the J end lost 1 base, and 11 bases lay between the germline ends.

This chain joins TRBV15 and TRBJ1-2; 8 bases map to TRBD1. Trimming cost V 3 bases and J 3 bases; bases outside gene matches: 6. The length of the CDR3 is 15 residues. Germline CDR1 and CDR2: LNHNV and YYDKDF (reference sequence). The DNA of the CDR3 is TGTGCCACCAGCAGCCGTCACAGGGGGGACTATGGCTACACCTTC. The encoded protein is CATSSRHRGDYGYTF.

The V and J genes are TRBV19 and TRBJ2-3; 10 nucleotides match TRBD1. This CDR3 has 15 residues. The V gene's germline CDR1 is LNHDA and CDR2 SQIVND (reference sequence). V shed 4 bases, J shed 1 base, and the junction held 2 bases outside the gene matches. As DNA, the CDR3 is TGTGCCAGTAGTACCGGGACAGGGGGCACAGATACGCAGTATTTT. Protein: CASSTGTGGTDTQYF.

DNA for the CDR3: TGTGCCACCAGTGACCCGACAGGGGAACACTATGGCTACACCTTC. Translated: CATSDPTGEHYGYTF. The gene calls are TRBV24-1 and TRBJ1-2; 8 positions match TRBD1. The CDR3 covers 15 residues. The germline V gene encodes CDR1 KGHDR and CDR2 SFDVKD. V dropped 4 bases and J dropped 3; count of bases not matched to a gene: 6.

The V call is TRBV28, the J call TRBJ1-1; D is perhaps TRBD1 (6 bases). V was cut by 7 bases and J by 3 bases, with 12 bases left in between. The V gene's germline CDR1 is MDHEN and CDR2 SYDVKM. This CDR3 region has 13 residues. The CDR3 coding sequence is TGTGCCAGCACTCGGGACAAGTACACTGAAGCTTTCTTT. This sequence encodes CASTRDKYTEAFF.

The rearrangement joins TRBV19 to TRBJ2-7; 7 bases agree with TRBD2. The CDR3 length is 12 residues. Germline V gene data show CDR1 as LNHDA and CDR2 as SQIVND (reference sequence). With 10 bases clipped from V and 0 bases from J, the junction kept 3 bases outside the gene matches. In DNA form, the CDR3 reads TGTGCCACCAGCGGGGTCTCCTACGAGCAGTACTTC. It specifies CATSGVSYEQYF.

V gene TRBV28 combines with J gene TRBJ2-7; D ambiguous. The germline V and J ends were trimmed by 4 bases and 5 bases, with 21 bases remaining between them. The CDR3 has 16 amino acids. Germline CDR1 and CDR2: MDHEN and SYDVKM. The chain's CDR3 is CASSSQFDTVSHEQYF. CDR3 in DNA: TGTGCCAGCAGTTCACAGTTCGACACGGTTTCGCACGAGCAGTACTTC.

The V call is TRBV11-2, the J call TRBJ2-1, with D maybe TRBD1 (5 bases). The germline V gene encodes CDR1 SGHAT and CDR2 FQNNGV. V lost 5 bases and J lost 0, with 17 bases in between. The CDR3 is 17 amino acids. This CDR3 is CASSHLFRTSSYNEQFF. Written as DNA, the CDR3 is TGTGCCAGCAGCCATCTTTTTCGGACAAGCTCCTACAATGAGCAGTTCTTC.

The J gene is TRBJ2-1, the V gene TRBV11-2; D may be TRBD1 (5 bases). Trimming took off 3 bases at V and 4 bases at J, with 7 bases between the two ends. The CDR3 has 13 residues. Germline values: CDR1 SGHAT, CDR2 FQNNGV. The CDR3 protein is CASSFDRYNEQFF. The DNA for the CDR3 is TGTGCCAGCAGCTTCGACAGATACAATGAGCAGTTCTTC.

In nucleotides, the CDR3 is TGTGCCAGCAGTTTGCAGGGCTCGGTCGAGCAGTACTTC. It encodes CASSLQGSVEQYF. The gene calls are TRBV12-3 or TRBV12-4 and TRBJ2-7, with D tentatively TRBD1 (5 bases). The CDR3 is made up of 13 amino acids. Between the trimmed V and J ends, which lost 3 bases and 6 bases, there was a span of 12 bases.

The V and J genes are TRBV5-4 and TRBJ2-1; D possibly corresponds to TRBD1 (6 bases). Germline V gene lookup returns CDR1 SGHNT and CDR2 YYREEE (reference sequence). Between the trimmed V and J ends, which lost 4 bases and 1 base, there was a span of 15 bases. The CDR3 covers 16 residues. This CDR3 reads CASSPYQGWSYNEQFF. As DNA, the CDR3 is TGTGCCAGCAGCCCATACCAGGGGTGGTCCTACAATGAGCAGTTCTTC.